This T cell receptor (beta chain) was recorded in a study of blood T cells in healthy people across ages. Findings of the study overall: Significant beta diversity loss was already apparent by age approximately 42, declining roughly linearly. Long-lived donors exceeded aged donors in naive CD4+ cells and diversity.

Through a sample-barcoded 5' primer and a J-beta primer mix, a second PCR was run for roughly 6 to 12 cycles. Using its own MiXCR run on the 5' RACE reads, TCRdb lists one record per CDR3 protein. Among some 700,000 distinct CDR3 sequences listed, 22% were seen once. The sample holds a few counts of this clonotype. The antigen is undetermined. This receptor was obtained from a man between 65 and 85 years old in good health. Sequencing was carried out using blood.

CDR3 sequence reads: CASSTGTGGYYGYTF. CDR3 DNA sequence: TGCGCCAGCAGTACCGGGACAGGGGGCTACTATGGCTACACCTTC. This rearrangement joins TRBV10-2 to TRBJ1-2; 12 nucleotides agree with TRBD1. J was trimmed by 3 bases and V by 5 bases; bases with no gene match: 4. Germline assignment: CDR1 WSHSY and CDR2 SAAADI. The CDR3 loop spans 15 amino acids.